These 9 T cell receptor beta chains were all obtained from the same sample, sequenced in a study of a mutant IDH1 vaccine in newly diagnosed glioma. Their antigens are not known. TCRdb's table, derived via immunoSEQ multiplex PCR, lists solely in-frame clones and lacks some. The table lists 88,000 or so clones, 70% to 90% of them singletons. Regarding time point: week 23, last vaccination. In the vaccine, a single dose held 300 ug of the mutant IDH1 20-mer peptide, along with topical imiquimod. The sample was PBMCs, taken from a glioma patient whose treatment included an IDH1 peptide vaccine. These receptors were collected from a man in his thirties or forties with glioma. Some clones in this sample may be carry-over from other donors' samples.

V usage is TRBV27 and J usage is TRBJ1-2; a possible D gene is TRBD1 (6 bases). Germline-derived CDR1 and CDR2 are MNHEY and SMNVEV (reference sequence). The length of the CDR3 is 13 residues. V was pared by 2 bases and J by 5 bases, with 9 bases between. The CDR3: CASSLGGKYGYTF. Here the CDR3 DNA reads TGTGCCAGCAGTTTAGGGGGCAAGTATGGCTACACCTTC.

The chain is built from TRBV7-9 and TRBJ2-1, with 7 bases matching TRBD2. Germline loops: CDR1 SEHNR, CDR2 FQNEAQ (reference sequence). The V gene end was trimmed by 1 base and the J gene end by 1 base; junction bases not matched to a gene: 1. This CDR3 is built from 15 residues. CDR3 sequence: CASSLGGRSYNEQFF. The DNA for the CDR3 is TGTGCCAGCAGCTTAGGCGGGAGATCCTACAATGAGCAGTTCTTC.

The chain joins TRBV7-9 to TRBJ1-1; 8 bases map to TRBD1. J gave up 1 base and V 7 bases, and 11 bases lay outside the gene matches. This CDR3 spans 16 amino acids. Germline V CDR1 and CDR2: SEHNR, FQNEAQ (reference sequence). The chain's CDR3 is CASTRITGGRNTEAFF. DNA for the CDR3: TGTGCCAGCACCAGAATCACAGGGGGAAGGAACACTGAAGCTTTCTTT.

This chain links TRBV9 with TRBJ2-1; tentatively, D is TRBD2 (5 bases). V shed 3 bases and J shed 2 bases, with 15 bases lying between them. Germline V gives CDR1 SGDLS, CDR2 YYNGEE. CDR3 length: 16 residues. CDR3 sequence: CASSAQLNGAYNEQFF. CDR3 DNA sequence: TGTGCCAGCAGCGCCCAACTCAACGGGGCCTACAATGAGCAGTTCTTC.

The V call is TRBV6-6, the J call TRBJ2-7; D not certain. Germline CDR1 reads MNHNY; CDR2 reads SVGAGI (reference sequence). The CDR3 covers 12 residues. V lost 6 bases and J 7 bases, leaving 13 bases between the germline ends. CDR3 region: CASSHPYGEQYF. The CDR3 DNA is TGTGCCAGCAGCCACCCCTACGGGGAGCAGTACTTC.

This clone was detected once. The chain uses TRBV6-6 and TRBJ1-1; 9 positions agree with TRBD1. CDR3 length: 16 amino acids. V trimming: 0 bases; J trimming: 1 base; junction bases outside the gene matches: 3. Germline V gene lookup returns CDR1 MNHNY and CDR2 SVGAGI (reference sequence). This CDR3 reads CASSYSRGQGNTEAFF. The CDR3 DNA reads TGTGCCAGCAGTTACTCGCGGGGACAGGGGAACACTGAAGCTTTCTTT.

This clone was recorded once. The rearrangement joins TRBV12-5 to TRBJ2-7; D is perhaps TRBD2 (6 bases). The CDR3 sequence is 15 residues long. Germline assignment: CDR1 LGHNT and CDR2 FRNRAP. V lost 7 bases and J 2 bases, leaving 18 bases between the germline ends. CDR3 sequence: CASAGSRRGTYEQYF. DNA of the CDR3: TGTGCTAGTGCCGGGTCGAGGCGGGGAACCTACGAGCAGTACTTC.

The chain has TRBV29-1 and TRBJ2-7; TRBD1 aligns across 9 bases. With V trimmed by 4 bases and J by 2 bases, 0 bases remained unmatched. The CDR3 consists of 12 residues. In germline, CDR1 is SQVTM, CDR2 ANQGSEA. CDR3 residues: CSVGTGAYEQYF. In DNA form, the CDR3 reads TGCAGCGTTGGGACAGGGGCCTACGAGCAGTACTTC.

This clone has just a few counts. The chain recombines TRBV30 with TRBJ1-1, with 11 bases identical to TRBD1. CDR3 size: 14 residues. In germline, CDR1 is GTSNPN, CDR2 SVGIG (reference sequence). Germline trimming cut 4 bases from V and 8 bases from J; bases unmatched to any gene: 9. The CDR3 protein is CAWTGGQGVSEAFF. As DNA, the CDR3 is TGTGCCTGGACTGGGGGACAGGGGGTATCCGAAGCTTTCTTT.